Listed here are 26 T cell receptor beta chains from one sample, sequenced in a study of blood T cell repertoires in COVID-19 (dated by TCRdb to the early 2020s). The library relied on the immunoSEQ multiplex PCR assay. Imported from immuneACCESS, the table was reduced by TCRdb to in-frame sequences with V and J called. These copies leave out some clones; in studies compared against another copy, an unresolved V gene accounts for under half, and the cause of the remainder is not known. This sample has around 400,000 clones in its table, and about 88% of those were observed once. The biggest ten clones account for approximately 1.3% of the sample. The sequencing input was PBMCs or T cells enriched from blood (not recorded which). These TCRs come from a woman aged 18-29 years who had been exposed to COVID-19.

The V call is TRBV19, the J call TRBJ1-2; D gene uncertain. This CDR3 comprises 14 residues. V lost 1 base, J lost 0 bases, and 6 bases lay in between. Germline loops: CDR1 LNHDA, CDR2 SQIVND (reference sequence). In nucleotides, the CDR3 is TGTGCCAGTAGTATAGGCCAGGCTAACTATGGCTACACCTTC. Its translation is CASSIGQANYGYTF.

The chain recombines TRBV4-1 with TRBJ1-2; perhaps TRBD1 as D (6 bases). Germline CDR1 MGHRA, CDR2 YSYEKL. The CDR3 totals 15 residues. V was clipped by 1 base and J by 1 base, with 10 bases between them. CDR3 bases: TGCGCCAGCAGCCAAGCACAGGGTGATAACTATGGCTACACCTTC. It specifies CASSQAQGDNYGYTF.

This chain connects TRBV3-1 (or the pseudogene TRBV3-2) to TRBJ1-2, with 8 bases fitting TRBD1. Germline trimming cut 4 bases from V and 7 bases from J; bases unmatched to any gene: 17. This CDR3 contains 17 residues. The germline CDR1 and CDR2 sequences are LGHDT and YNNKEL (reference sequence). The CDR3 sequence: CASSPLGLGQGAFGYTF. The CDR3 bases are TGTGCCAGCAGCCCATTAGGATTAGGGCAGGGGGCTTTTGGCTACACCTTC.

The genes are TRBV6-4 and TRBJ1-5; TRBD1 might be the D (5 bases). V was cut by 0 bases and J by 3 bases, with 12 bases left in between. This CDR3 contains 16 residues. Germline V gene data show CDR1 as MRHNA and CDR2 as SNTAGT. The CDR3 DNA reads TGTGCCAGCAGTGACTCTTTCAGGGACTCCAATCAGCCCCAGCATTTT. This sequence encodes CASSDSFRDSNQPQHF.

The chain combines TRBV25-1 with TRBJ1-5; 9 positions match TRBD1. The CDR3 has 15 amino acids. From germline, CDR1 is MGHDK and CDR2 SYGVNS. The V gene end was trimmed by 6 bases and the J gene end by 4 bases; junction bases not matched to a gene: 7. The chain's CDR3 is CASSSGTGPNQPQHF. For the CDR3, the DNA is TGTGCCAGCAGCTCCGGGACAGGGCCTAATCAGCCCCAGCATTTT.

The chain is built from TRBV11-2 and TRBJ2-2; TRBD2 agrees at 10 bases. The germline V gene encodes CDR1 SGHAT and CDR2 FQNNGV. The CDR3 is 17 residues long. After removal of 5 bases from V and 3 bases from J, the junction contained 9 bases not matched to a gene. CDR3 loop: CASSPYGLAGDTGELFF. The CDR3 coding sequence is TGTGCCAGCAGCCCCTATGGTCTAGCGGGAGACACCGGGGAGCTGTTTTTT.

The chain employs TRBV12-5 and TRBJ2-1; D is uncertain. The ends were cut back, 0 bases at V and 9 bases at J, with 3 bases in the middle. Germline V gene lookup returns CDR1 LGHNT and CDR2 FRNRAP. The CDR3 extends over 11 amino acids. The CDR3 spells CASGLVSEQFF. CDR3 bases: TGTGCTAGTGGTTTGGTGAGTGAGCAGTTCTTC.

This clone has just a few counts. The V gene is TRBV27, the J gene TRBJ2-7; 9 positions match TRBD2. Germline V gene data show CDR1 as MNHEY and CDR2 as SMNVEV (reference sequence). With V trimmed by 5 bases and J by 4 bases, 9 bases remained unmatched. The CDR3 runs to 15 residues. CDR3 amino acids: CASSPRTSADYEQYF. CDR3 in DNA: TGTGCCAGCAGTCCACGGACTAGCGCTGATTACGAGCAGTACTTC.

J is TRBJ2-1 and V is TRBV3-1 (or the pseudogene TRBV3-2); maybe TRBD2 (6 bases). The CDR3 consists of 17 residues. The V gene lost 5 bases and the J gene lost 5 bases, with 22 bases spanning the gap. CDR1 LGHDT and CDR2 YNNKEL come from the germline V gene (reference sequence). The CDR3 protein is CASSYYAGLALDNEQFF. CDR3 sequence (DNA): TGTGCCAGCAGCTATTACGCTGGGCTAGCGCTCGACAATGAGCAGTTCTTC.

The rearrangement uses TRBV18 and TRBJ2-1; 9 bases agree with TRBD1. The V gene's germline CDR1 is KGHSH and CDR2 LQKENI. V gave up 6 bases and J gave up 9 bases; unmatched junction bases: 12. CDR3 length equals 15 residues. The CDR3 is CASSPRGTGFGEQFF. The CDR3 bases are TGTGCCAGCTCGCCGCGAGGGACAGGGTTTGGTGAGCAGTTCTTC. The full variable domain, with the rest looked up from reference TRBV18 and TRBJ2-1, is NAGVMQNPRHLVRRRGQEARLRCSPMKGHSHVYWYRQLPEEGLKFMVYLQKENIIDESGMPKERFSAEFPKEGPSILRIQQVVRGDSAAYFCASSPRGTGFGEQFFGPGTRLTVL.

The chain combines TRBV5-8 with TRBJ2-3; 7 bases are a match to TRBD2. CDR1 SGHTS and CDR2 YDEGEE come from the germline V gene. Losses at the gene ends were 0 bases for V and 2 bases for J; bases not matched to a gene: 6. CDR3 size: 16 residues. CDR3 bases: TGTGCCAGCAGCTTGGGACGGGGGGTGATCACAGATACGCAGTATTTT. Protein sequence: CASSLGRGVITDTQYF.

The genes are TRBV11-1 and TRBJ1-1, with 9 positions matching TRBD1. CDR3 length: 14 amino acids. Trimming at V came to 5 bases and at J to 4 bases, leaving 5 bases not matched to a gene. CDR1 is SGHAT, CDR2 FQDESV, per germline (reference sequence). CDR3 sequence reads: CASSPQGASTEAFF. Here the CDR3 DNA reads TGTGCCAGCAGCCCACAGGGGGCGTCCACTGAAGCTTTCTTT. Complete variable domain (other parts from reference TRBV11-1 and TRBJ1-1): EAEVAQSPRYKITEKSQAVAFWCDPISGHATLYWYRQILGQGPELLVQFQDESVVDDSQLPKDRFSAERLKGVDSTLKIQPAELGDSAMYLCASSPQGASTEAFFGQGTRLTVV.

The J gene is TRBJ1-2, the V gene TRBV29-1, with 8 bases aligning to TRBD1. The CDR3 runs 14 residues. CDR1 and CDR2 (germline): SQVTM, ANQGSEA. With V trimmed by 5 bases and J by 8 bases, 13 bases remained unmatched. CDR3 loop: CSVSWVDRGWGYTF. CDR3 nucleotides: TGCAGCGTTTCATGGGTAGACAGGGGATGGGGCTACACCTTC.

The V gene is TRBV24-1, the J gene TRBJ2-3, with 14 bases identical to TRBD2. V lost 0 bases, J lost 2 bases, and 6 bases stayed unmatched. Looked up from germline, CDR1 is KGHDR and CDR2 is SFDVKD. The CDR3 is made up of 19 amino acids. The CDR3 DNA reads as TGTGCCACCAGTGATTTGGAGGGACTAGCGGGAGCTCCCACAGATACGCAGTATTTT. Translating gives CATSDLEGLAGAPTDTQYF.

The chain recombines TRBV13 with TRBJ2-1; TRBD2 agrees at 7 bases. Germline V gene lookup returns CDR1 PRHDT and CDR2 FYEKMQ (reference sequence). Trimming at V came to 1 base and at J to 3 bases, leaving 0 bases not matched to a gene. This CDR3 spans 14 amino acids. The CDR3 nucleotides are TGTGCCAGCAGCTTAGCGGGAGGCTACAATGAGCAGTTCTTC. This encodes CASSLAGGYNEQFF. Drawing the rest from reference TRBV13 and TRBJ2-1, the complete variable domain is AAGVIQSPRHLIKEKRETATLKCYPIPRHDTVYWYQQGPGQDPQFLISFYEKMQSDKGSIPDRFSAQQFSDYHSELNMSSLELGDSALYFCASSLAGGYNEQFFGPGTRLTVL.

V usage is TRBV18 and J usage is TRBJ2-3; 7 bases are shared with TRBD2. This CDR3 spans 14 amino acids. The V segment lost 2 bases and the J segment 4 bases; nucleotides outside the gene matches: 3. CDR1 and CDR2 from the germline V gene are KGHSH and LQKENI. In DNA form, the CDR3 reads TGTGCCAGCTCACCAACAGCGGGATCAGATACGCAGTATTTT. This codes for CASSPTAGSDTQYF. The full variable domain, with the rest looked up from reference TRBV18 and TRBJ2-3, is NAGVMQNPRHLVRRRGQEARLRCSPMKGHSHVYWYRQLPEEGLKFMVYLQKENIIDESGMPKERFSAEFPKEGPSILRIQQVVRGDSAAYFCASSPTAGSDTQYFGPGTRLTVL.

This chain links TRBV5-1 with TRBJ2-7; 15 nucleotides align to TRBD2. The CDR3 has 15 residues. The germline V gene has CDR1 SGHRS and CDR2 YFSETQ. Unmatched junction bases numbered 4, after V lost 3 bases and J lost 6 bases. The DNA of the CDR3 is TGCGCCAGCAGCTCAGGACTAGCGGGAGGGCTCGAGCAGTACTTC. It codes for CASSSGLAGGLEQYF.

This clone has a handful of counts. This sequence joins TRBV4-1 and TRBJ1-1; TRBD1 might be the D (6 bases). The CDR3 runs to 12 residues. From germline, CDR1 is MGHRA and CDR2 YSYEKL. V dropped 0 bases and J dropped 10 bases, with 9 bases sitting between them. Written as DNA, the CDR3 is TGCGCCAGCAGCCAAGAAGGGGGGGCAGCTTTCTTT. Translated: CASSQEGGAAFF.

V and J are TRBV4-1 and TRBJ2-5; 9 positions match TRBD2. From germline, CDR1 is MGHRA and CDR2 YSYEKL. With 1 base clipped from V and 6 bases from J, the junction kept 12 bases outside the gene matches. The CDR3 extends over 17 amino acids. CDR3 DNA sequence: TGCGCCAGCAGCCAAGGGATAGCGGGAGCTAACGTAAAGACCCAGTACTTC. This encodes CASSQGIAGANVKTQYF.

V gene TRBV19 combines with J gene TRBJ1-5, with 8 bases lining up with TRBD1. Germline CDR1 and CDR2: LNHDA and SQIVND (reference sequence). The J segment lost 1 base and the V segment lost 3 bases, leaving 11 bases of the junction unmatched. This CDR3 is 18 amino acids long. The CDR3: CASSIRQGSEESNQPQHF. CDR3 nucleotide sequence: TGTGCCAGTAGTATCAGACAGGGGAGTGAGGAGAGCAATCAGCCCCAGCATTTT. Looking up the rest from reference TRBV19 and TRBJ1-5 gives the full variable domain: DGGITQSPKYLFRKEGQNVTLSCEQNLNHDAMYWYRQDPGQGLRLIYYSQIVNDFQKGDIAEGYSVSREKKESFPLTVTSAQKNPTAFYLCASSIRQGSEESNQPQHFGDGTRLSIL.

The V call is TRBV4-2, the J call TRBJ1-2; TRBD1 aligns across 8 bases. The J segment lost 4 bases and the V segment lost 3 bases, leaving 4 bases of the junction unmatched. Germline V gives CDR1 LGHNA, CDR2 YNFKEQ. The CDR3 covers 14 residues. CDR3 DNA: TGTGCCAGCAGCCACCGCACAGGGGGCTATGGCTACACCTTC. Translated, it gives CASSHRTGGYGYTF.

The CDR3 region is CASSPHGWRGRDYGYTF. The CDR3 nucleotides are TGTGCCAGCAGCCCTCACGGGTGGAGGGGGCGGGACTATGGCTACACCTTC. The rearrangement uses TRBV9 and TRBJ1-2; 7 nucleotides line up with TRBD1. This CDR3 spans 17 amino acids. The V and J ends lost 4 bases and 3 bases, in that order; junction bases with no gene match: 15. Germline loops: CDR1 SGDLS, CDR2 YYNGEE.

V gene TRBV28 combines with J gene TRBJ1-5; no firm D call. Trimming cost V 3 bases and J 7 bases, with 10 bases left between them. The CDR3 length is 13 residues. Germline loops: CDR1 MDHEN, CDR2 SYDVKM. The CDR3 sequence: CASSFGDRQPQHF. CDR3 nucleotides: TGTGCCAGCAGTTTCGGGGATCGGCAGCCCCAGCATTTT.

This chain connects TRBV20-1 to TRBJ2-4; 8 bases are shared with TRBD1. V trimming: 3 bases; J trimming: 5 bases; junction bases outside the gene matches: 9. Looked up from germline, CDR1 is DFQATT and CDR2 is SNEGSKA (reference sequence). CDR3 length equals 15 residues. The CDR3 DNA reads as TGCAGTGCTAGTACCGGACAGGGTTCCCAAAACATTCAGTACTTC. As protein: CSASTGQGSQNIQYF.

The chain is built from TRBV9 and TRBJ2-3; D gene ambiguous. Trimming took off 0 bases at V and 5 bases at J, with 13 bases between the two ends. The length of the CDR3 is 15 residues. Germline CDR1 is SGDLS and CDR2 is YYNGEE. The DNA of the CDR3 is TGTGCCAGCAGCGTAGATTCTAGTCCCCAAGATACGCAGTATTTT. It encodes CASSVDSSPQDTQYF.

This chain uses TRBV20-1 with TRBJ2-1, with TRBD2 matching over 7 bases. The CDR3 consists of 11 residues. Germline lookup yields CDR1 DFQATT and CDR2 SNEGSKA (reference sequence). V trimming: 3 bases; J trimming: 15 bases; junction bases outside the gene matches: 8. The CDR3 sequence: CSASIGGSMFF. The CDR3 DNA is TGCAGTGCTAGCATCGGCGGGAGTATGTTCTTC.